These 13 T cell receptor beta chains came from one sample sequenced in a study of identical twins. MiXCR was run by TCRdb on the 5' RACE reads, yielding one entry per CDR3 protein. The sample carries over 200,000 distinct CDR3 sequences, 8% to 11% recorded once. The sequenced sample was memory T cells sorted from blood. The receptors here all came from a man aged 50 to 60 in good health.

This clonotype was recorded at least ten times. CDR3 protein: CASSQDPTDNYGYTF. The CDR3 DNA follows: TGCGCCAGCAGCCAAGATCCCACAGATAACTATGGCTACACCTTC. The genes are TRBV4-3 and TRBJ1-2; unclear D gene. CDR3 length: 15 residues. In germline, CDR1 is LGHNA, CDR2 YSLEER. V lost 0 bases, J lost 1 base, and 9 bases lay in between.

The chain recombines TRBV19 with TRBJ2-3; TRBD2 agrees at 7 bases. This CDR3 has 14 amino acids. Germline CDR1 and CDR2: LNHDA and SQIVND (reference sequence). After removal of 6 bases from V and 1 base from J, the junction contained 4 bases not matched to a gene. The CDR3 sequence is CASSLAVGTDTQYF. The CDR3, as DNA: TGTGCCAGTAGCCTAGCGGTAGGCACAGATACGCAGTATTTT.

CDR3 sequence reads: CASSPLDRSYEQYF. CDR3 DNA: TGTGCCAGCAGCCCACTGGACAGATCCTACGAGCAGTACTTC. This chain connects TRBV7-9 to TRBJ2-7, with D possibly matching TRBD1 (6 bases). Germline CDR1 reads SEHNR; CDR2 reads FQNEAQ (reference sequence). The germline V and J ends were trimmed by 5 bases and 1 base, with 12 bases remaining between them. CDR3 length equals 14 residues.

This clonotype showed up just a few times. This chain uses TRBV5-1 with TRBJ2-7, with 7 bases matching TRBD2. The CDR3 runs to 11 residues. J was trimmed by 9 bases and V by 4 bases; bases with no gene match: 4. Germline assignment: CDR1 SGHRS and CDR2 YFSETQ. The CDR3 is CASSGPGGQYF. The CDR3 DNA sequence: TGCGCCAGCAGCGGTCCGGGAGGGCAGTACTTC.

This clonotype appeared a few times. The V and J genes are TRBV20-1 and TRBJ1-5, with D possibly matching TRBD1 (5 bases). The CDR3 is 14 residues long. Trimming removed 4 bases at V and 6 bases at J, with 16 bases between. Germline assignment: CDR1 DFQATT and CDR2 SNEGSKA (reference sequence). CDR3 sequence: CSAKAGNGAQPQHF. The CDR3 nucleotides are TGCAGTGCTAAAGCAGGGAACGGAGCTCAGCCCCAGCATTTT.

This clonotype was seen at least ten times. The CDR3 nucleotides read TGTGCCAGCAGCCCGGTTCTCGGGGGCACAGATACGCAGTATTTT. Residues: CASSPVLGGTDTQYF. The genes are TRBV7-9 and TRBJ2-3; D may be TRBD2 (5 bases). This CDR3 is 15 amino acids long. V was trimmed by 5 bases and J by 1 base, leaving 13 bases between them. Germline V gene sequence: CDR1 SEHNR, CDR2 FQNEAQ (reference sequence).

This clonotype has more than one count but fewer than ten. The chain links TRBV28 to TRBJ2-2; TRBD1 matches at 8 bases. The CDR3 is 16 residues long. Trimming removed 5 bases from V and 1 base from J; junction bases left unmatched: 6. In germline, CDR1 is MDHEN, CDR2 SYDVKM. CDR3 sequence: CASSLPGTGNTGELFF. The DNA of the CDR3 is TGTGCCAGCAGTCTCCCGGGGACAGGGAACACCGGGGAGCTGTTTTTT.

This clonotype was detected a few times. CDR3 amino acids: CASSRHSDGELFF. In DNA, the CDR3 is TGTGCCAGCTCACGACATAGCGACGGGGAGCTGTTTTTT. The chain uses TRBV18 and TRBJ2-2; TRBD2 might be the D (5 bases). This CDR3 is 13 amino acids long. In germline, CDR1 is KGHSH, CDR2 LQKENI. The V and J ends lost 4 bases and 7 bases respectively, with 10 bases between them.

On this clonotype: A clone one base away is much larger, so this may be a read error. The chain carries TRBV7-9 and TRBJ2-7; 9 bases align to TRBD1. Trimming at V came to 8 bases and at J to 5 bases, leaving 10 bases not matched to a gene. The length of the CDR3 is 14 residues. Germline CDR1 is SEHNR and CDR2 is FQNEAQ (reference sequence). The CDR3 sequence: CASGSGTGTHEQYF. The CDR3 nucleotides are TGTGCCAGCGGCTCCGGGACAGGGACCCACGAGCAGTACTTC. Full variable domain (outside the CDR3, taken from reference TRBV7-9 and TRBJ2-7): DTGVSQNPRHKITKRGQNVTFRCDPISEHNRLYWYRQTLGQGPEFLTYFQNEAQLEKSRLLSDRFSAERPKGSFSTLEIQRTEQGDSAMYLCASGSGTGTHEQYFGPGTRLTVT.

The genes are TRBV7-2 and TRBJ1-2, with TRBD1 matching 8 bases. Trimming removed 3 bases from V and 6 bases from J; junction bases left unmatched: 9. The CDR3 has 15 amino acids. Germline V lookup: CDR1 SGHTA, CDR2 FQGNSA. CDR3 sequence: CASSFQTGVSDGYTF. Here the CDR3 DNA reads TGTGCCAGCAGCTTTCAGACAGGGGTCAGCGATGGCTACACCTTC.

This clonotype showed up many times. The junction departs from the called germline gene at one end, perhaps through a read error. This chain uses TRBV5-1 with TRBJ2-3; D unclear. The CDR3 spans 13 residues. Germline V gene data show CDR1 as SGHRS and CDR2 as YFSETQ. The CDR3 region is CASSLGSTDTQYF. The CDR3, as DNA: TGTGCCAGCAGCTTGGGGTCCACAGATACGCAGTATTTT.

The table lists this clonotype with many counts. V and J are TRBV20-1 and TRBJ2-3; D is undetermined. The germline V and J ends were trimmed by 7 bases and 2 bases, with 19 bases remaining between them. CDR1 and CDR2 from the germline V gene are DFQATT and SNEGSKA (reference sequence). The CDR3 has 15 amino acids. The CDR3 bases are TGCAGTGTTCCAAGACTGGGCCTAAACACAGATACGCAGTATTTT. Amino acid sequence: CSVPRLGLNTDTQYF.

This clonotype was seen only a few times. The V gene is TRBV28, the J gene TRBJ1-1; D uncertain. CDR1 MDHEN and CDR2 SYDVKM come from the germline V gene. This CDR3 spans 13 amino acids. The V end was cut by 7 bases, the J end by 2 bases, with 11 bases between. CDR3 sequence reads: CASIVGDNTEAFF. In DNA form, the CDR3 reads TGTGCCAGCATAGTCGGTGATAACACTGAAGCTTTCTTT.